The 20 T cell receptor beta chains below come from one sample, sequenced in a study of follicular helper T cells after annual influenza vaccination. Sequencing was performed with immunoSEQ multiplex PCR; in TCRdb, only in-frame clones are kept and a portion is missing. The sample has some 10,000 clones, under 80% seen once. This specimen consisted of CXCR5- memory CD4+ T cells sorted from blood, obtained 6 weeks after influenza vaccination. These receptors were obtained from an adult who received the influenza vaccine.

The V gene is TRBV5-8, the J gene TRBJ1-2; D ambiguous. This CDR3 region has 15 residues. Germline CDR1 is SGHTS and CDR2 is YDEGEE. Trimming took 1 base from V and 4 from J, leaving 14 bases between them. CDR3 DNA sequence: TGTGCCAGCAGCTTGAGGGCGGCTAACCTCTATGGCTACACCTTC. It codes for CASSLRAANLYGYTF.

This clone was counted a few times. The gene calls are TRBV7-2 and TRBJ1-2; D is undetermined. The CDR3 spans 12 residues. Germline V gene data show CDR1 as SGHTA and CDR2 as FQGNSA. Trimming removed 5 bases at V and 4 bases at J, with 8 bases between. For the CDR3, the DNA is TGTGCCAGCAGCATATCTGGCTATGGCTACACCTTC. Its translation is CASSISGYGYTF.

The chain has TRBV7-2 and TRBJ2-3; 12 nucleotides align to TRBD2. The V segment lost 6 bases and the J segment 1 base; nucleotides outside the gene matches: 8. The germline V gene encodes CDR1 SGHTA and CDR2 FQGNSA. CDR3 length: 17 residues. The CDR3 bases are TGTGCCAGCAGTCGAAGACTAGCGGGGGACCGCACAGATACGCAGTATTTT. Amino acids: CASSRRLAGDRTDTQYF.

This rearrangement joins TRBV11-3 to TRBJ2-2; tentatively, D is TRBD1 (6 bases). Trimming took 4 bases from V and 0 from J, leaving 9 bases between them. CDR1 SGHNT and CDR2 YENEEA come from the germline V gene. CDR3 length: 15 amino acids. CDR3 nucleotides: TGTGCCAGCAGCTCTAGGGGGACGAACACCGGGGAGCTGTTTTTT. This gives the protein CASSSRGTNTGELFF.

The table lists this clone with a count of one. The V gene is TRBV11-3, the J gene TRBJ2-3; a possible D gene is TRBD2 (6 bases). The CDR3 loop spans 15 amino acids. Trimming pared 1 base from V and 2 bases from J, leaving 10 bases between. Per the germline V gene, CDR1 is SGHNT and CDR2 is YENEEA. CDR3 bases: TGTGCCAGCAGCTTAGGGCGGGGTCTCACAGATACGCAGTATTTT. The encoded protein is CASSLGRGLTDTQYF.

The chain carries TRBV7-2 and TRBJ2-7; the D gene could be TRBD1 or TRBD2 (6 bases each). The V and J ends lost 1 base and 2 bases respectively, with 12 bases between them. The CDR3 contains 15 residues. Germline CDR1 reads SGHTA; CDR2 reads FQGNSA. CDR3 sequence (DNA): TGTGCCAGCAGCTTAGACAGGGAGGTCACCTACGAGCAGTACTTC. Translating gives CASSLDREVTYEQYF.

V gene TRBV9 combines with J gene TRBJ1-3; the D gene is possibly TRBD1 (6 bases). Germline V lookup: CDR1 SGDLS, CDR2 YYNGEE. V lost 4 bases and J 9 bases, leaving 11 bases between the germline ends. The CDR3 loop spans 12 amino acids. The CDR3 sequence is CASSTTGSTIYF. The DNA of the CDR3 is TGTGCCAGCAGCACTACAGGGAGCACCATATATTTT.

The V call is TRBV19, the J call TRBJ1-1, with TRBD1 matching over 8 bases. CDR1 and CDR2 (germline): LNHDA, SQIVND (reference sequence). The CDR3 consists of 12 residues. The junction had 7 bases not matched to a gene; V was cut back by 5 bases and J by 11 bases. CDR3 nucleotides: TGTGCCAGTAGTCCCAGGGACAGGCCCGCTTTCTTT. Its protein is CASSPRDRPAFF.

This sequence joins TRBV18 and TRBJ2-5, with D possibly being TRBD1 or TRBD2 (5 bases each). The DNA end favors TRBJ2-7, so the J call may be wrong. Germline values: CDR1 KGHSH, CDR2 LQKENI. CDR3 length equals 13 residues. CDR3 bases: TGTGCCAGCTCACCAAAGGGACCCTACGAGCAGTACTTC. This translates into CASSPKGPYEQYF.

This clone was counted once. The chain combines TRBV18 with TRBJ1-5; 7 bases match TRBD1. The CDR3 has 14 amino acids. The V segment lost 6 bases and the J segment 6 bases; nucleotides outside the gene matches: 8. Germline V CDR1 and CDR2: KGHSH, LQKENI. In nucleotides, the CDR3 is TGTGCCAGCTCCCATGGACCAGGGGGTCAGCCCCAGCATTTT. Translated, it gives CASSHGPGGQPQHF.

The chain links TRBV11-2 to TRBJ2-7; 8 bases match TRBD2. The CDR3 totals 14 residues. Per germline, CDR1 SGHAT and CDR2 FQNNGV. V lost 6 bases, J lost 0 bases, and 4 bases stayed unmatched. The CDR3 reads CASRRTSTSYEQYF. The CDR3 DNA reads TGTGCCAGCAGACGGACTAGCACCTCCTACGAGCAGTACTTC.

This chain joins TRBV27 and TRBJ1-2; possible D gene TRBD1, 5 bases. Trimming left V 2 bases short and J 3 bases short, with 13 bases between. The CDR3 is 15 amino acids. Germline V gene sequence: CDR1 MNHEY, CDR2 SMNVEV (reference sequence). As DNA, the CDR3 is TGTGCCAGCAGTTTAAGTTCTGGGGGGGACTATGGCTACACCTTC. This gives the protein CASSLSSGGDYGYTF.

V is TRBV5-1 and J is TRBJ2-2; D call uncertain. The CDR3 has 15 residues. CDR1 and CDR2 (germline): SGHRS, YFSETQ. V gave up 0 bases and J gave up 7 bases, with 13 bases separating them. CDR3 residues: CASSLAPSPSGELFF. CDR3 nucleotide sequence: TGCGCCAGCAGCTTGGCCCCCTCCCCAAGCGGGGAGCTGTTTTTT. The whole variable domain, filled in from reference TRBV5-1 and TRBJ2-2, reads KAGVTQTPRYLIKTRGQQVTLSCSPISGHRSVSWYQQTPGQGLQFLFEYFSETQRNKGNFPGRFSGRQFSNSRSEMNVSTLELGDSALYLCASSLAPSPSGELFFGEGSRLTVL.

CDR3 amino acids: CASSLFSGSNQPQHF. The CDR3 DNA is TGTGCCAGCAGCCTCTTTTCAGGAAGCAATCAGCCCCAGCATTTT. The V gene is TRBV7-2, the J gene TRBJ1-5; unclear D gene. CDR1 is SGHTA and CDR2 is FQGNSA in the germline V gene. The ends were cut back, 5 bases at V and 1 base at J, with 12 bases in the middle. The CDR3 has 15 residues.

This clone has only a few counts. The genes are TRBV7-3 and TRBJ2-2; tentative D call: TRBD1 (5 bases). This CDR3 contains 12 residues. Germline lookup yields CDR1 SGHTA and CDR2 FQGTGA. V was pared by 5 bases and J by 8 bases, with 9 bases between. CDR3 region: CASSTHRGELFF. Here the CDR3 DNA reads TGTGCCAGCAGCACCCACAGGGGGGAGCTGTTTTTT.

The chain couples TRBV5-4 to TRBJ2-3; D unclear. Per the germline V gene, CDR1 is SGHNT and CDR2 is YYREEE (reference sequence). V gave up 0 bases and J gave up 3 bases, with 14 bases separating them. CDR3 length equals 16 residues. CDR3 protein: CASSLDLFAVTDTQYF. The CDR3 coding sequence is TGTGCCAGCAGCTTGGATCTGTTTGCAGTTACAGATACGCAGTATTTT.

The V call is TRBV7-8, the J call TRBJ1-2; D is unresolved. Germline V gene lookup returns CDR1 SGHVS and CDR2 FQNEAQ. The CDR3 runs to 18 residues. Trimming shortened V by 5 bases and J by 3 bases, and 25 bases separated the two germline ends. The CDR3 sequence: CASSRILEIGYSDYGYTF. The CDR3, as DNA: TGTGCCAGCAGCCGTATCTTGGAAATAGGGTATTCGGACTATGGCTACACCTTC. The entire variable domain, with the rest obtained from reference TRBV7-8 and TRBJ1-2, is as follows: GAGVSQSPRYKVAKRGQDVALRCDPISGHVSLFWYQQALGQGPEFLTYFQNEAQLDKSGLPSDRFFAERPEGSVSTLKIQRTQQEDSAVYLCASSRILEIGYSDYGYTFGSGTRLTVV.

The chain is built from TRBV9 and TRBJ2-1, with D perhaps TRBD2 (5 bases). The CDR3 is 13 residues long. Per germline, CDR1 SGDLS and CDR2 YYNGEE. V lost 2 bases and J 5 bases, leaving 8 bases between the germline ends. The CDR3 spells CASSVAGDNEQFF. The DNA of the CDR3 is TGTGCCAGCAGCGTCGCGGGCGACAATGAGCAGTTCTTC.

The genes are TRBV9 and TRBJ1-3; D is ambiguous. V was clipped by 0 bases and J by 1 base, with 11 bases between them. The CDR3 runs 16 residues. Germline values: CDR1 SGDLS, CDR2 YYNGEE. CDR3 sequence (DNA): TGTGCCAGCAGCGTAGCAGGAGGGTTGTCTGGAAACACCATATATTTT. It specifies CASSVAGGLSGNTIYF.

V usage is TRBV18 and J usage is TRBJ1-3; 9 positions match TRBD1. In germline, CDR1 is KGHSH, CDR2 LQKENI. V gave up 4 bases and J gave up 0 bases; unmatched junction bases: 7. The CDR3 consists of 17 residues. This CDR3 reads CASSRMTGGDSGNTIYF. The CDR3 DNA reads TGTGCCAGCTCACGCATGACAGGGGGAGACTCTGGAAACACCATATATTTT. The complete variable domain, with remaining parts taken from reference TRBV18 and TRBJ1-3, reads NAGVMQNPRHLVRRRGQEARLRCSPMKGHSHVYWYRQLPEEGLKFMVYLQKENIIDESGMPKERFSAEFPKEGPSILRIQQVVRGDSAAYFCASSRMTGGDSGNTIYFGEGSWLTVV.